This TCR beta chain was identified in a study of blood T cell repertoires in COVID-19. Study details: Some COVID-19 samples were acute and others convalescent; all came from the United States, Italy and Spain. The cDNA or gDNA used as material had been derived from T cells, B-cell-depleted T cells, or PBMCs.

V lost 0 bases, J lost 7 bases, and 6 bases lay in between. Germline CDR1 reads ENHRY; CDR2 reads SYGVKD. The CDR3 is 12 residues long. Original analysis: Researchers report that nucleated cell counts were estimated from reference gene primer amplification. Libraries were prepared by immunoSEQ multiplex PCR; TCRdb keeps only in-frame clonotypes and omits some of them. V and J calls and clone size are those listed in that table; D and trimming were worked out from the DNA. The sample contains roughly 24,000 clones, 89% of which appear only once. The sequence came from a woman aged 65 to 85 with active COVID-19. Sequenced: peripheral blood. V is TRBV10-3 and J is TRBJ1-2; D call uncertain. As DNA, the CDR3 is TGTGCCATCAGTGAGTCGCCCGGTGGCTACACCTTC. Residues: CAISESPGGYTF.